Presented here are 29 T cell receptor beta chains from one specimen sequenced in a study of chemoradiotherapy in HPV16-positive cancers. TCRdb keeps only in-frame clones here, not all; method: immunoSEQ multiplex PCR. The data show tens of thousands of clones, under 95% seen once. The sample consisted of blood, taken from a patient who underwent chemoradiotherapy. The receptors come from a human donor with HPV-associated anogenital cancer.

The chain combines TRBV5-4 with TRBJ1-6; D might be TRBD1 (6 bases). Germline V CDR1 and CDR2: SGHNT, YYREEE (reference sequence). V lost 0 bases, J lost 4 bases, and 8 bases lay in between. The CDR3 contains 15 residues. CDR3 DNA sequence: TGTGCCAGCAGCTTGGGCGGACAGTATAATTCACCCCTCCACTTT. Translation gives CASSLGGQYNSPLHF. Full variable domain (rest looked up from reference TRBV5-4 and TRBJ1-6): ETGVTQSPTHLIKTRGQQVTLRCSSQSGHNTVSWYQQALGQGPQFIFQYYREEENGRGNFPPRFSGLQFPNYSSELNVNALELDDSALYLCASSLGGQYNSPLHFGNGTRLTVT.

The chain employs TRBV7-2 and TRBJ2-3; D is perhaps TRBD1 (5 bases). There are 14 residues in the CDR3. V was trimmed by 3 bases and J by 1 base, leaving 8 bases between them. Germline CDR1 SGHTA, CDR2 FQGNSA. The CDR3 is CASSLTAGTDTQYF. The CDR3 nucleotides are TGTGCCAGCAGCTTGACAGCCGGCACAGATACGCAGTATTTT.

In nucleotides, the CDR3 is TGTGCCTGGAGTTCTGGGAGCAACACCGGGGAGCTGTTTTTT. Translated: CAWSSGSNTGELFF. The V and J genes are TRBV30 and TRBJ2-2, with D possibly being TRBD2 (5 bases). V was trimmed by 2 bases and J by 2 bases, leaving 9 bases between them. Germline CDR1 reads GTSNPN; CDR2 reads SVGIG (reference sequence). CDR3 size: 14 residues.

The rearrangement links TRBV6-4 to TRBJ1-1; 8 bases align to TRBD1. Per germline, CDR1 MRHNA and CDR2 SNTAGT. Losses at the gene ends were 8 bases for V and 1 base for J; bases not matched to a gene: 6. CDR3 length: 14 residues. DNA of the CDR3: TGTGCCAGCGCCCCGGGACAGGAGAACACTGAAGCTTTCTTT. Translating gives CASAPGQENTEAFF.

This chain links TRBV18 with TRBJ2-5; D gene unclear. V dropped 2 bases and J dropped 1 base, with 11 bases sitting between them. In germline, CDR1 is KGHSH, CDR2 LQKENI. The CDR3 sequence is 15 residues long. The CDR3 bases are TGTGCCAGCTCACCAGGGTCCGGATCCCAAGAGACCCAGTACTTC. This encodes CASSPGSGSQETQYF.

The chain couples TRBV21-1 to TRBJ1-5. TRBV21-1 is listed as a pseudogene. The CDR3 totals 18 residues. As DNA, the CDR3 is TGTGCCAGCTTACCTTCCATACCGATGGGGGACCACAATCAGCCCCAGCATTTT. Amino acid sequence: CASLPSIPMGDHNQPQHF.

The gene calls are TRBV5-4 and TRBJ1-1; 8 nucleotides match TRBD1. The CDR3 has 17 residues. Looked up from germline, CDR1 is SGHNT and CDR2 is YYREEE (reference sequence). With V trimmed by 0 bases and J by 0 bases, 7 bases remained unmatched. The CDR3 sequence: CASSLAGGAGMNTEAFF. The CDR3 DNA sequence: TGTGCCAGCAGCTTGGCAGGGGGCGCGGGGATGAACACTGAAGCTTTCTTT.

The chain carries TRBV9 and TRBJ2-5; 9 bases match TRBD1. The CDR3 totals 14 residues. V shed 4 bases and J 5 bases; nucleotides not matched to a gene: 6. CDR1 is SGDLS and CDR2 is YYNGEE in the germline V gene. The CDR3 nucleotides are TGTGCCAGCAGCTTAACAGGGGGCGGGGAGACCCAGTACTTC. This gives the protein CASSLTGGGETQYF.

The chain combines TRBV11-2 with TRBJ2-3, with 7 bases matching TRBD1. The germline V gene encodes CDR1 SGHAT and CDR2 FQNNGV. The CDR3 is 15 amino acids. V dropped 5 bases and J dropped 1; count of bases not matched to a gene: 6. This CDR3 reads CASSKTGTGTDTQYF. DNA of the CDR3: TGTGCCAGCAGCAAGACGGGGACAGGCACAGATACGCAGTATTTT. The complete variable domain, with remaining parts taken from reference TRBV11-2 and TRBJ2-3, reads EAGVAQSPRYKIIEKRQSVAFWCNPISGHATLYWYQQILGQGPKLLIQFQNNGVVDDSQLPKDRFSAERLKGVDSTLKIQPAKLEDSAVYLCASSKTGTGTDTQYFGPGTRLTVL.

The chain's CDR3 is CASTRTSGSPDTQYF. As DNA, the CDR3 is TGTGCCAGCACCCGGACTAGCGGGAGTCCAGATACGCAGTATTTT. This chain uses TRBV6-5 with TRBJ2-3; 13 bases line up with TRBD2. Germline values: CDR1 MNHEY, CDR2 SVGAGI. V trimming: 7 bases; J trimming: 4 bases; junction bases outside the gene matches: 5. CDR3 length: 15 residues.

The V call is TRBV30, the J call TRBJ2-3; possibly TRBD2 for D (7 bases). CDR1 and CDR2 from the germline V gene are GTSNPN and SVGIG (reference sequence). Trimming took off 6 bases at V and 2 bases at J, with 18 bases between the two ends. The CDR3 is 15 amino acids. CDR3 loop: CACVKRGGTTDTQYF. In DNA form, the CDR3 reads TGTGCCTGTGTAAAAAGGGGGGGGACCACAGATACGCAGTATTTT.

The V gene is TRBV20-1, the J gene TRBJ1-1; D is possibly TRBD1 (5 bases). Germline loops: CDR1 DFQATT, CDR2 SNEGSKA (reference sequence). The V gene lost 4 bases and the J gene lost 7 bases, with 10 bases spanning the gap. CDR3 length equals 11 residues. The CDR3 sequence: CSAIARGEAFF. CDR3 sequence (DNA): TGCAGTGCTATTGCGAGGGGTGAAGCTTTCTTT.

This clone has just a few counts. The rearrangement uses TRBV6-5 and TRBJ2-3, with D perhaps matching TRBD2 (6 bases). V gave up 10 bases and J gave up 1 base, with 12 bases separating them. The CDR3 contains 13 residues. CDR1 and CDR2 from the germline V gene are MNHEY and SVGAGI. CDR3 region: CATGTGGTDTQYF. Written as DNA, the CDR3 is TGTGCCACCGGGACTGGGGGCACAGATACGCAGTATTTT.

The CDR3 spells CASSLLGYQETQYF. DNA for the CDR3: TGTGCCAGTAGTCTCCTTGGGTACCAAGAGACCCAGTACTTC. The rearrangement links TRBV19 to TRBJ2-5; D is uncertain. Between the trimmed V and J ends, which lost 5 bases and 0 bases, there was a span of 10 bases. This CDR3 is built from 14 residues. Germline-derived CDR1 and CDR2 are LNHDA and SQIVND (reference sequence).

The chain has TRBV29-1 and TRBJ1-5; D remains unclear. This CDR3 region has 13 residues. The V end lost 5 bases, the J end lost 3 bases, and 11 bases lay between the germline ends. Germline CDR1 SQVTM, CDR2 ANQGSEA. CDR3 loop: CSVPGRNNQPQHF. For the CDR3, the DNA is TGCAGCGTTCCCGGGCGGAACAATCAGCCCCAGCATTTT.

A single count supports this clone. The chain employs TRBV6-1 and TRBJ1-2; perhaps TRBD1 as D (5 bases). In germline, CDR1 is MNHNS, CDR2 SASEGT. The CDR3 runs 13 residues. The ends were cut back, 3 bases at V and 7 bases at J, with 12 bases in the middle. The CDR3 sequence: CASSDMDIGGYTF. The CDR3 nucleotides read TGTGCCAGCAGTGACATGGACATTGGTGGCTACACCTTC.

This clone was detected only once. The chain is built from TRBV5-1 and TRBJ2-3; 11 positions agree with TRBD2. The CDR3 is made up of 17 amino acids. CDR1 is SGHRS and CDR2 is YFSETQ in the germline V gene. Unmatched junction bases numbered 7, after V lost 2 bases and J lost 2 bases. The CDR3: CASSFRPTSGATDTQYF. The CDR3 region has the DNA TGCGCCAGCAGCTTTCGGCCGACTAGCGGGGCCACAGATACGCAGTATTTT.

This sequence joins TRBV30 and TRBJ1-2, with 10 bases lining up with TRBD1. Germline loops: CDR1 GTSNPN, CDR2 SVGIG (reference sequence). There are 14 residues in the CDR3. Trimming took 3 bases from V and 7 from J; bases not matched to a gene: 8. The CDR3 DNA sequence: TGTGCCTGGAGCCTCCGGGACAGGGGTTTTGGCTACACCTTC. Translating gives CAWSLRDRGFGYTF.

This clone came up a few times. This rearrangement joins TRBV6-4 to TRBJ1-1; tentative D call: TRBD1 (5 bases). Germline V lookup: CDR1 MRHNA, CDR2 SNTAGT. With 5 bases removed from V and 5 bases from J, the gap between germline ends came to 15 bases. The CDR3 is 14 residues long. CDR3 sequence: CASSSSGEGTEAFF. The CDR3 bases are TGTGCCAGCAGTTCCTCGGGGGAGGGGACTGAAGCTTTCTTT.

The rearrangement links TRBV25-1 to TRBJ1-3, with D possibly TRBD1 on 5 matching bases. From germline, CDR1 is MGHDK and CDR2 SYGVNS. The CDR3 is 16 amino acids. Trimming shortened V by 1 base and J by 0 bases, and 10 bases separated the two germline ends. The CDR3 is CASSEWDLRSGNTIYF. CDR3 DNA: TGTGCCAGCAGTGAATGGGACCTCCGCTCTGGAAACACCATATATTTT.

The chain employs TRBV6-5 and TRBJ2-1, with D perhaps matching TRBD2 (5 bases). V lost 6 bases, J lost 12 bases, and 21 bases lay in between. This CDR3 has 14 amino acids. CDR1 MNHEY and CDR2 SVGAGI come from the germline V gene. CDR3 coding DNA: TGTGCCAGCAGCCTCGGGATGGCCAGGTCGAGGCAGTTCTTC. Its translation: CASSLGMARSRQFF.

V gene TRBV7-9 combines with J gene TRBJ2-7; 9 nucleotides agree with TRBD1. The CDR3 has 16 residues. Germline lookup yields CDR1 SEHNR and CDR2 FQNEAQ (reference sequence). Trimming cost V 1 base and J 5 bases; bases outside gene matches: 9. The CDR3: CASSLGGGQGGNEQYF. The CDR3 nucleotides are TGTGCCAGCAGCTTAGGTGGGGGACAGGGAGGCAACGAGCAGTACTTC.

The chain joins TRBV27 to TRBJ2-1, with 8 bases aligning to TRBD2. CDR3 length equals 16 residues. Germline lookup yields CDR1 MNHEY and CDR2 SMNVEV (reference sequence). V shed 7 bases and J 5 bases; nucleotides not matched to a gene: 13. Here the CDR3 DNA reads TGTGCCAGCACACTGGGGCGGGGGGCCCTCAACAATGAGCAGTTCTTC. Protein: CASTLGRGALNNEQFF.

The chain joins TRBV28 to TRBJ2-7, with D perhaps matching TRBD1 (6 bases). The CDR3 has 14 amino acids. Germline lookup yields CDR1 MDHEN and CDR2 SYDVKM. V was clipped by 7 bases and J by 7 bases, with 20 bases between them. For the CDR3, the DNA is TGTGCCAGCAATTCCGGGACAAGGGCGAAGGAGCAGTACTTC. As protein: CASNSGTRAKEQYF. The full variable domain, with the rest looked up from reference TRBV28 and TRBJ2-7, is DVKVTQSSRYLVKRTGEKVFLECVQDMDHENMFWYRQDPGLGLRLIYFSYDVKMKEKGDIPEGYSVSREKKERFSLILESASTNQTSMYLCASNSGTRAKEQYFGPGTRLTVT.

V gene TRBV19 combines with J gene TRBJ1-5; weak D call: TRBD1 (6 bases). CDR1 and CDR2 from the germline V gene are LNHDA and SQIVND (reference sequence). The length of the CDR3 is 13 residues. Trimming left V 3 bases short and J 9 bases short, with 12 bases between. CDR3 sequence (DNA): TGTGCCAGTAGTATCGGACAGAAGGGGCCCCAGCATTTT. Protein product: CASSIGQKGPQHF.

This clone was detected once. This sequence joins TRBV5-1 and TRBJ2-1; D perhaps matches TRBD1 (5 bases). The CDR3 has 14 amino acids. V dropped 0 bases and J dropped 4 bases, with 8 bases sitting between them. Per germline, CDR1 SGHRS and CDR2 YFSETQ. CDR3 bases: TGCGCCAGCAGCTTGGGCGACAGTTACAATGAGCAGTTCTTC. It is translated as CASSLGDSYNEQFF.

The rearrangement joins TRBV21-1 to TRBJ2-2; TRBD1 was called by the table and not checked on the DNA. TRBV21-1 is noted as a pseudogene. CDR3 length: 16 amino acids. CDR3 in amino acids: CASSGGGTPNTGELFF. CDR3 nucleotide sequence: TGTGCCAGCAGTGGGGGTGGGACACCGAACACCGGGGAGCTGTTTTTT.

The V and J genes are TRBV18 and TRBJ2-5, with TRBD1 matching 8 bases. CDR3 length: 15 amino acids. With V trimmed by 3 bases and J by 1 base, 4 bases remained unmatched. Germline values: CDR1 KGHSH, CDR2 LQKENI. CDR3 sequence reads: CASSPRTGPQETQYF. The CDR3 bases are TGTGCCAGCTCACCCCGGACAGGGCCCCAAGAGACCCAGTACTTC.

Here the CDR3 DNA reads TGTGCCAGCAGTCCCCTGACAGGGGGCGCGGGTGAAGCTTTCTTT. Translation gives CASSPLTGGAGEAFF. The V and J genes are TRBV6-6 and TRBJ1-1, with 10 bases aligning to TRBD1. J was trimmed by 7 bases and V by 5 bases; bases with no gene match: 10. Germline CDR1 MNHNY, CDR2 SVGAGI (reference sequence). This CDR3 has 15 amino acids.